This passage covers 5 T cell receptor beta chains from one sample sequenced in a study of Ad26.COV2.S vaccination and SARS-CoV-2 variants (dated by TCRdb to 2020 to 2022). In the paper's terms, the treatment or condition label means: some 20 received Ad26.COV2.S at low or high dose, single or two shots; about 5 received placebo; per-sample allocation not given. Repertoires of vaccine and placebo recipients were sequenced from samples taken on day 63 after the first injection. The library was generated by the immunoSEQ multiplex PCR assay. As stored in TCRdb, this immuneACCESS dataset retains in-frame rearrangements with V and J assigned. A fraction of the clones does not appear; measured against another copy, unresolved V genes explain less than half of the discrepancy, and the remainder lacks a known reason. This sample lists approximately 420,000 clones; around nine tenths were detected once. The ten largest clones add up to 3.6% of the sample.

Source: peripheral blood, taken in a trial of Ad26.COV2.S vaccine versus placebo. The receptor source for this set is a person between 18 and 59 years old who received the Ad26.COV2.S COVID-19 vaccine or a placebo.

V and J are TRBV3-1 (or the pseudogene TRBV3-2) and TRBJ1-2; D unclear. Germline V gene lookup returns CDR1 LGHDT and CDR2 YNNKEL (reference sequence). The V end was cut by 1 base, the J end by 4 bases, with 10 bases between. This CDR3 has 14 residues. The CDR3 protein is CASSQVRESYGYTF. For the CDR3, the DNA is TGTGCCAGCAGCCAAGTGCGGGAGTCCTATGGCTACACCTTC.

The chain is built from TRBV7-2 and TRBJ2-7, with 9 bases that match TRBD2. Germline CDR1 and CDR2: SGHTA and FQGNSA. This CDR3 contains 15 residues. J was trimmed by 2 bases and V by 4 bases; bases with no gene match: 6. The CDR3 bases are TGTGCCAGCAGCTCGGGGACTAGCCGCACCTACGAGCAGTACTTC. Translated, it gives CASSSGTSRTYEQYF.

In its sample, this clone was seen once. V usage is TRBV7-8 and J usage is TRBJ2-2; no reliable D call. From germline, CDR1 is SGHVS and CDR2 FQNEAQ. Trimming took 5 bases from V and 0 from J, leaving 7 bases between them. The CDR3 sequence is 14 residues long. The CDR3: CASSQLANTGELFF. In DNA, the CDR3 is TGTGCCAGCAGCCAGCTCGCGAACACCGGGGAGCTGTTTTTT.

This chain joins TRBV30 and TRBJ2-1; possibly TRBD2 for D (5 bases). Trimming removed 2 bases at V and 7 bases at J, with 21 bases between. The CDR3 runs to 16 residues. CDR1 and CDR2 (germline): GTSNPN, SVGIG (reference sequence). Here the CDR3 reads CAWSSIGGFGMNEQFF. CDR3 nucleotides: TGTGCCTGGAGTAGCATAGGAGGTTTTGGTATGAATGAGCAGTTCTTC.

V and J are TRBV24-1 and TRBJ2-1, with TRBD2 as a possible D gene (5 bases). Per the germline V gene, CDR1 is KGHDR and CDR2 is SFDVKD. The V end lost 4 bases, the J end lost 0 bases, and 15 bases lay between the germline ends. This CDR3 comprises 17 residues. Here the CDR3 DNA reads TGTGCCACCAGTGACTTCCTCGGAGGATCCTCCTACAATGAGCAGTTCTTC. It encodes CATSDFLGGSSYNEQFF.